The next 14 T cell receptor beta chains were all read from a single sample in a study of CD8+CD57+ T cells in acquired aplastic anemia. Researchers used genomic DNA as the template to profile TCR beta VDJ and CDR3. TCRdb reanalysed the reads using MiXCR and keeps one entry per CDR3 protein. The table lists under 350,000 distinct CDR3 sequences, approximately 57% of them singletons. The sample taken for sequencing was sorted CD4+, CD8+, or CD8+CD57+ T cells (not recorded which) from PBMCs. The receptor source for this set is a human donor with severe aplastic anemia or a healthy control (not recorded which).

J is TRBJ2-7 and V is TRBV7-9, with D possibly matching TRBD1 (6 bases). CDR3 length: 14 amino acids. Looked up from germline, CDR1 is SEHNR and CDR2 is FQNEAQ (reference sequence). Trimming stripped 6 bases from V and 6 bases from J, with 18 bases between. The CDR3 DNA reads TGTGCCAGCAGTATTACGGGACAAGTCAGCGAGCAGTACTTC. Its translation: CASSITGQVSEQYF.

This clonotype was seen a single time. The rearrangement links TRBV20-1 to TRBJ1-2; D is perhaps TRBD1 (6 bases). The ends were cut back, 5 bases at V and 3 bases at J, with 16 bases in the middle. The CDR3 length is 14 residues. Germline CDR1 DFQATT, CDR2 SNEGSKA (reference sequence). The CDR3 loop is CSASPTGRDYGYTF. CDR3 sequence (DNA): TGCAGTGCTTCACCCACAGGGAGGGACTATGGCTACACCTTC.

The J gene is TRBJ2-5, the V gene TRBV20-1; either TRBD1 or TRBD2 may supply D (5 bases each). The germline V and J ends were trimmed by 1 base and 5 bases, with 14 bases remaining between them. Looked up from germline, CDR1 is DFQATT and CDR2 is SNEGSKA (reference sequence). CDR3 length: 14 residues. CDR3 sequence: CSARANVRDETQYF. The CDR3 bases are TGCAGTGCTAGAGCAAACGTCAGGGACGAGACCCAGTACTTC.

This sequence joins TRBV2 and TRBJ2-1; weak D call: TRBD2 (5 bases). The CDR3 runs to 12 residues. Germline V gene lookup returns CDR1 SNHLY and CDR2 FYNNEI. The CDR3 sequence is CTVRGAYNEQFF. Written as DNA, the CDR3 is TGTACGGTACGGGGAGCTTACAATGAGCAGTTCTTC. The whole variable domain, remainder taken from reference TRBV2 and TRBJ2-1, is EPEVTQTPSHQVTQMGQEVILRCVPISNHLYFYWYRQILGQKVEFLVSFYNNEISEKSEIFDDQFSVERPDGSNFTLKIRSTKLEDSAMYFCTVRGAYNEQFFGPGTRLTVL.

As concerns this clonotype: At one boundary the junction diverges from the germline segment, which might be a read error. The chain is built from TRBV5-5 and TRBJ2-1, with D unclear. Looked up from germline, CDR1 is SGHKS and CDR2 is YYEKEE (reference sequence). The CDR3 is 16 amino acids. CDR3 nucleotide sequence: TGCGCCAGCAGCTTGGATCCGGTAAGCTCCTACAATGAGCAGTTCTTC. Protein sequence: CASSLDPVSSYNEQFF.

This clonotype was recorded once. The V gene is TRBV10-1, the J gene TRBJ2-3; 7 nucleotides line up with TRBD2. J was trimmed by 9 bases and V by 0 bases; bases with no gene match: 12. The CDR3 covers 16 residues. Looked up from germline, CDR1 is WNHNN and CDR2 is SYGVQD (reference sequence). DNA for the CDR3: TGCGCCAGCAGTGAGTCGAGGACGGGGGGATACGGAACGCAGTATTTT. Its protein is CASSESRTGGYGTQYF.

J is TRBJ1-1 and V is TRBV15; D gene ambiguous. The CDR3 length is 15 residues. Trimming removed 0 bases at V and 5 bases at J, with 13 bases between. Germline loops: CDR1 LNHNV, CDR2 YYDKDF (reference sequence). In DNA form, the CDR3 reads TGTGCCACCAGCAGAGATCCCCCGGGTGGGACTGAAGCTTTCTTT. Translation: CATSRDPPGGTEAFF.

The chain carries TRBV5-1 and TRBJ2-3, with 9 bases matching TRBD2. The CDR3 has 15 residues. With V trimmed by 6 bases and J by 4 bases, 9 bases remained unmatched. The germline V gene has CDR1 SGHRS and CDR2 YFSETQ. The CDR3 nucleotides read TGCGCCAGCAAGGGGGTAGCGGGAGTAGCAGATACGCAGTATTTT. It specifies CASKGVAGVADTQYF.

This clonotype was detected only a few times. CDR3 amino acids: CAWSLRRLAANTGELFF. CDR3 nucleotide sequence: TGTGCCTGGAGTTTGCGACGACTAGCGGCGAACACCGGGGAGCTGTTTTTT. The chain is built from TRBV30 and TRBJ2-2; the match to TRBD2 covers 9 bases. CDR1 is GTSNPN and CDR2 is SVGIG in the germline V gene (reference sequence). The CDR3 runs 17 residues. V lost 2 bases, J lost 0 bases, and 7 bases stayed unmatched.

The gene calls are TRBV20-1 and TRBJ2-3, with D possibly matching TRBD2 (5 bases). The CDR3 totals 14 residues. Germline lookup yields CDR1 DFQATT and CDR2 SNEGSKA (reference sequence). Trimming shortened V by 3 bases and J by 0 bases, and 10 bases separated the two germline ends. The CDR3 region is CSASSGISTDTQYF. Here the CDR3 DNA reads TGCAGTGCTAGTTCGGGGATTAGCACAGATACGCAGTATTTT.

J is TRBJ2-5 and V is TRBV20-1; 9 bases are a match to TRBD1. V shed 4 bases and J 4 bases; nucleotides not matched to a gene: 1. The CDR3 totals 12 residues. The germline CDR1 and CDR2 sequences are DFQATT and SNEGSKA (reference sequence). This chain's CDR3 is CSAKTGGETQYF. The DNA of the CDR3 is TGCAGTGCTAAGACAGGGGGAGAGACCCAGTACTTC.

The chain links TRBV9 to TRBJ2-2; the D is unclear. This CDR3 has 12 amino acids. The germline V gene has CDR1 SGDLS and CDR2 YYNGEE. Trimming left V 1 base short and J 7 bases short, with 5 bases between. This chain's CDR3 is CASSVRYGELFF. CDR3 DNA sequence: TGTGCCAGCAGCGTAAGATACGGGGAGCTGTTTTTT.

There are many counts of this clonotype. The junction differs from germline at one of its ends, possibly a read error. This chain connects TRBV29-1 to TRBJ2-7; TRBD2 might be the D (7 bases). Germline V gene sequence: CDR1 SQVTM, CDR2 ANQGSEA. This CDR3 region has 13 residues. The CDR3 protein is CSVVSGGSNEQYF. The CDR3 bases are TGCAGCGTTGTATCGGGGGGCTCCAACGAGCAGTACTTC.

Ten or more counts support this clonotype. J is TRBJ1-4 and V is TRBV28; 7 positions agree with TRBD1. Per germline, CDR1 MDHEN and CDR2 SYDVKM. The CDR3 is 14 amino acids. V lost 6 bases, J lost 4 bases, and 5 bases stayed unmatched. The CDR3, as DNA: TGTGCCAGCAGGCCGGGACAGAGTAATGAAAAACTGTTTTTT. Encoded protein: CASRPGQSNEKLFF.